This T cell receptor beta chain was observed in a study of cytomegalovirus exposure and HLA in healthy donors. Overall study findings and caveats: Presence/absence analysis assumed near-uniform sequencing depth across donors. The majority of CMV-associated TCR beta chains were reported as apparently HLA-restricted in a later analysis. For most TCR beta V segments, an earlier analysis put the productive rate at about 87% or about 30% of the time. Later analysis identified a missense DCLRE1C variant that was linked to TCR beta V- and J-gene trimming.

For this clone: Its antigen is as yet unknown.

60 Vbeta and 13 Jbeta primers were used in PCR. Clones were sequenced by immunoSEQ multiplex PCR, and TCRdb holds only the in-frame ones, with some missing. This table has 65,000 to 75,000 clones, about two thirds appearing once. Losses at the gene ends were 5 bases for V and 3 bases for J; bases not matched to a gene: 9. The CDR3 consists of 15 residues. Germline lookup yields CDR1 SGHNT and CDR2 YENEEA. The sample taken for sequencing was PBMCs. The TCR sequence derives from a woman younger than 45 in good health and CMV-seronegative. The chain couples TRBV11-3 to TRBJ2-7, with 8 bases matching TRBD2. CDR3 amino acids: CASSPRWSGGYEQYF. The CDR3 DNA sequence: TGTGCCAGCAGCCCCCGGTGGAGCGGGGGCTACGAGCAGTACTTC. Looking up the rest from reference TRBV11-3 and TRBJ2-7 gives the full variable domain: EAGVVQSPRYKIIEKKQPVAFWCNPISGHNTLYWYLQNLGQGPELLIRYENEEAVDDSQLPKDRFSAERLKGVDSTLKIQPAELGDSAVYLCASSPRWSGGYEQYFGPGTRLTVT.